This TCR beta chain was observed in a study of low-dose radiotherapy and immunotherapy resistance in tumors. This clonotype was counted many times. The CDR3 contains 15 residues. V dropped 3 bases and J dropped 7; count of bases not matched to a gene: 7. CDR1 is LNHNV, CDR2 YYDKDF, per germline (reference sequence). First-strand cDNA used TRAV- and TRBV-specific primers, covering alpha and beta chains. It was with a constant-region primer and a V-primer adapter that TCRs were amplified over roughly 18 PCR cycles. Via MiXCR, TCRdb re-called the reads, giving one row per CDR3 protein. The profile shows nearly 60,000 distinct CDR3 sequences, 23% of them singletons. Time point reported: after trial treatment. The treatment was: LDRT plus nivolumab, ipilimumab, low-dose cyclophosphamide and aspirin (RACIN trial). Nivolumab, ipilimumab, aspirin, low-dose cyclophosphamide and low-dose radiotherapy were all administered to the donors.

The sequencing here drew on PBMCs, taken after low-dose radiotherapy plus immunotherapy. V is TRBV15 and J is TRBJ2-1; 9 bases line up with TRBD2. This sequence originates from a male donor with prostate cancer. CDR3 in DNA: TGTGCCACCAGCAGTCCGGGACTAGCCGAAAATGAGCAGTTCTTC. It translates to CATSSPGLAENEQFF.